Listed here are 18 T cell receptor beta chains from one sample, sequenced in a study of blood T cell repertoires in COVID-19. The protocol was immunoSEQ multiplex PCR, while the TCRdb copy is restricted to in-frame clones and leaves out a portion. The sample gives under 300,000 clones, approximately 84% of which show up once; over 1.3% is in the top ten. Sequenced: peripheral blood. All receptors derive from a human donor with COVID-19, enrolled during active disease. The donor label of this sample is uncertain.

This sequence joins TRBV6-5 and TRBJ2-7, with 7 bases fitting TRBD1. The CDR3 has 14 amino acids. V shed 6 bases, J shed 2 bases, and the junction held 7 bases outside the gene matches. The V gene's germline CDR1 is MNHEY and CDR2 SVGAGI. The CDR3 here is CASRFDRVTYEQYF. CDR3 in DNA: TGTGCCAGCAGATTCGACAGGGTTACCTACGAGCAGTACTTC.

The rearrangement links TRBV2 to TRBJ2-7; TRBD1 agrees at 9 bases. Trimming removed 4 bases from V and 5 bases from J; junction bases left unmatched: 15. There are 17 residues in the CDR3. Germline lookup yields CDR1 SNHLY and CDR2 FYNNEI. In DNA, the CDR3 is TGTGCCAGCAGTGTGGGTCCGGGCGGGACAGGGCTCGACGAGCAGTACTTC. Translation gives CASSVGPGGTGLDEQYF.

V and J are TRBV6-5 and TRBJ1-1; the match to TRBD1 covers 8 bases. CDR1 and CDR2 from the germline V gene are MNHEY and SVGAGI. The CDR3 has 12 residues. V shed 8 bases, J shed 9 bases, and the junction held 8 bases outside the gene matches. The CDR3 spells CASSDRTGKAFF. CDR3 sequence (DNA): TGTGCCAGCTCGGACCGGACAGGGAAAGCTTTCTTT.

The chain is built from TRBV9 and TRBJ2-7, with TRBD2 as a possible D gene (6 bases). CDR3 length: 14 amino acids. The V end was cut by 0 bases, the J end by 3 bases, with 10 bases between. Germline V lookup: CDR1 SGDLS, CDR2 YYNGEE. The CDR3 reads CASSVELGGYEQYF. The CDR3 DNA sequence: TGTGCCAGCAGCGTAGAACTGGGAGGCTACGAGCAGTACTTC.

The J gene is TRBJ2-1, the V gene TRBV28, with TRBD2 matching over 11 bases. CDR3 size: 17 residues. V lost 6 bases to trimming and J lost 7 bases; unmatched junction nucleotides: 14. Germline-derived CDR1 and CDR2 are MDHEN and SYDVKM. DNA for the CDR3: TGTGCCAGCAGCGCCCTCCCGACTAGCGGGAAAGAGAATGAGCAGTTCTTC. Translation: CASSALPTSGKENEQFF.

This clone was seen a handful of times. The rearrangement links TRBV7-3 to TRBJ1-2, with 9 bases fitting TRBD1. Germline lookup yields CDR1 SGHTA and CDR2 FQGTGA. Losses at the gene ends were 5 bases for V and 3 bases for J; bases not matched to a gene: 4. CDR3 length: 14 amino acids. The chain's CDR3 is CASSPGDRDYGYTF. The CDR3 region has the DNA TGTGCCAGCAGCCCAGGGGACAGGGACTATGGCTACACCTTC. The whole variable domain, filled in from reference TRBV7-3 and TRBJ1-2, reads GAGVSQTPSNKVTEKGKYVELRCDPISGHTALYWYRQSLGQGPEFLIYFQGTGAADDSGLPNDRFFAVRPEGSVSTLKIQRTERGDSAVYLCASSPGDRDYGYTFGSGTRLTVV.

The chain has TRBV5-1 and TRBJ2-1; D is possibly TRBD1 (6 bases). CDR1 is SGHRS, CDR2 YFSETQ, per germline. The CDR3 loop spans 15 amino acids. Trimming removed 0 bases at V and 7 bases at J, with 14 bases between. In DNA form, the CDR3 reads TGCGCCAGCAGCTTGGTGGCAGGGGCAGAGAATGAGCAGTTCTTC. Translating gives CASSLVAGAENEQFF. The entire variable domain, with the rest obtained from reference TRBV5-1 and TRBJ2-1, is as follows: KAGVTQTPRYLIKTRGQQVTLSCSPISGHRSVSWYQQTPGQGLQFLFEYFSETQRNKGNFPGRFSGRQFSNSRSEMNVSTLELGDSALYLCASSLVAGAENEQFFGPGTRLTVL.

The chain couples TRBV7-3 to TRBJ2-1, with TRBD1 matching 7 bases. This CDR3 has 11 amino acids. Germline loops: CDR1 SGHTA, CDR2 FQGTGA. V lost 5 bases, J lost 10 bases, and 2 bases stayed unmatched. The CDR3 here is CASSQTGEQFF. The CDR3 DNA follows: TGTGCCAGCAGCCAGACAGGGGAGCAGTTCTTC.

This chain connects TRBV7-3 to TRBJ2-2; TRBD2 matches at 10 bases. Germline V gene lookup returns CDR1 SGHTA and CDR2 FQGTGA. Trimming cost V 5 bases and J 3 bases; bases outside gene matches: 6. CDR3 length: 16 residues. CDR3: CASSPWSGRDTGELFF. The CDR3 DNA reads TGTGCCAGCAGCCCCTGGAGCGGGAGGGACACCGGGGAGCTGTTTTTT.

The V gene is TRBV19, the J gene TRBJ1-1; 8 nucleotides align to TRBD1. Unmatched junction bases numbered 6, after V lost 4 bases and J lost 5 bases. This CDR3 is built from 14 residues. Germline assignment: CDR1 LNHDA and CDR2 SQIVND (reference sequence). The CDR3 DNA sequence: TGTGCCAGTAGTACTCGACAGGGGTGGACTGAAGCTTTCTTT. It is translated as CASSTRQGWTEAFF.

This clone came up a few times. The V call is TRBV5-1, the J call TRBJ2-7, with D possibly being TRBD2 (6 bases). The CDR3 consists of 14 residues. Germline values: CDR1 SGHRS, CDR2 YFSETQ. V gave up 0 bases and J gave up 7 bases, with 14 bases separating them. For the CDR3, the DNA is TGCGCCAGCAGCTTGGCCTTGGAGGGTGGTGAGCAGTACTTC. Amino acid sequence: CASSLALEGGEQYF.

V is TRBV9 and J is TRBJ1-2; 7 bases are shared with TRBD1. In germline, CDR1 is SGDLS, CDR2 YYNGEE. The CDR3 totals 15 residues. V lost 3 bases, J lost 7 bases, and 12 bases stayed unmatched. The CDR3 bases are TGTGCCAGCAGCGACGACCGGGACAGTGGAGGTGGCTACACCTTC. This codes for CASSDDRDSGGGYTF.

The rearrangement joins TRBV3-1 (or the pseudogene TRBV3-2) to TRBJ1-1; no clear D. CDR3 length equals 19 residues. Germline loops: CDR1 LGHDT, CDR2 YNNKEL (reference sequence). V was shortened by 7 bases and J by 1 base, with 28 bases between the two germline ends. CDR3 coding DNA: TGTGCCAGCACCGCCCGCGACCTCTTCAGACGGAGCTCGAACACTGAAGCTTTCTTT. Residues: CASTARDLFRRSSNTEAFF.

The DNA of the CDR3 is TGTGCCAGCAGTACGGACAGGGAGGACACCTTC. This encodes CASSTDREDTF. This chain uses TRBV2 with TRBJ1-2; 8 bases are shared with TRBD1. There are 11 residues in the CDR3. Looked up from germline, CDR1 is SNHLY and CDR2 is FYNNEI. J gave up 12 bases and V 5 bases, and 5 bases lay outside the gene matches.

The chain uses TRBV7-2 and TRBJ1-2; 7 nucleotides agree with TRBD1. V dropped 4 bases and J dropped 0; count of bases not matched to a gene: 5. Germline V gene lookup returns CDR1 SGHTA and CDR2 FQGNSA. The CDR3 consists of 15 residues. CDR3 region: CASSWGGTANYGYTF. The CDR3, as DNA: TGTGCCAGCAGCTGGGGTGGGACAGCTAACTATGGCTACACCTTC.

DNA for the CDR3: TGTGCCAGCGCCGGGGGACCTCAACCGGGGAACACTGAAGCTTTCTTT. Amino acids: CASAGGPQPGNTEAFF. The chain couples TRBV7-2 to TRBJ1-1, with D possibly matching TRBD1 (5 bases). Germline V CDR1 and CDR2: SGHTA, FQGNSA. CDR3 length: 16 residues. The V end was cut by 8 bases, the J end by 1 base, with 20 bases between.

The chain couples TRBV2 to TRBJ1-4, with 10 bases aligning to TRBD1. The CDR3 contains 17 residues. The germline V gene has CDR1 SNHLY and CDR2 FYNNEI. Trimming cost V 4 bases and J 4 bases; bases outside gene matches: 9. CDR3 in amino acids: CASSVVGTGVLNEKLFF. The CDR3 DNA reads TGTGCCAGCAGTGTGGTTGGGACAGGGGTTCTTAATGAAAAACTGTTTTTT.

This clone came up once. The V gene is TRBV3-1 (or the pseudogene TRBV3-2), the J gene TRBJ2-5; D is perhaps TRBD1 (5 bases). The germline V gene encodes CDR1 LGHDT and CDR2 YNNKEL (reference sequence). The CDR3 length is 15 residues. The V end lost 4 bases, the J end lost 2 bases, and 14 bases lay between the germline ends. The CDR3 coding sequence is TGTGCCAGCAGCCCTCCGATCAGACAGCAAGAGACCCAGTACTTC. Amino acids: CASSPPIRQQETQYF.